This TCR beta chain is drawn from a study of identical twins. V was clipped by 7 bases and J by 2 bases, with 9 bases between them. The germline V gene encodes CDR1 MNHNS and CDR2 SASEGT. CDR3 length: 13 amino acids. One entry per CDR3 protein results from TCRdb running MiXCR on the 5' RACE reads. The sample has hundreds of thousands of distinct CDR3 sequences; roughly 18% are singletons. In addition, the sample was reused for a study of T cells expressing NK-cell markers.

This TCR was recovered from a woman between 18 and 29 years old in good health. This rearrangement joins TRBV6-1 to TRBJ2-1, with no clear D. The sequenced material came from PBMCs. The CDR3 region is CASTRDTYNEQFF. CDR3 in DNA: TGTGCCAGCACCCGAGACACCTACAATGAGCAGTTCTTC.